The clone carrying this T cell receptor beta chain was observed at least ten times. The data were taken from a study of spatial heterogeneity in lung cancer. The junction had 7 bases not matched to a gene; V was cut back by 5 bases and J by 6 bases. The germline CDR1 and CDR2 sequences are SGHAT and FQNNGV. The CDR3 length is 15 residues. Time point described: sample taken at primary tumor resection. Whole RNA from tumor, nontumor lung or frozen PBMC was sequenced unsorted. TCRdb processed the 5' RACE reads anew with MiXCR; each CDR3 protein has one entry. Here the sample spans about 48,000 distinct CDR3 sequences, less than 5.5% being singletons.

The TCR comes from a male donor with early-stage non-small cell lung cancer. The starting material was PBMCs, obtained at surgery. This rearrangement joins TRBV11-2 to TRBJ2-3, with 11 nucleotides matching TRBD2. CDR3 DNA sequence: TGTGCCAGCAGCAAACTAGCGGGAGAGGTGGATACGCAGTATTTT. This sequence encodes CASSKLAGEVDTQYF. The full variable domain, in which reference TRBV11-2 and TRBJ2-3 provide the parts outside the CDR3, is EAGVAQSPRYKIIEKRQSVAFWCNPISGHATLYWYQQILGQGPKLLIQFQNNGVVDDSQLPKDRFSAERLKGVDSTLKIQPAKLEDSAVYLCASSKLAGEVDTQYFGPGTRLTVL.